This is a list of T cell receptor beta chains from one sample in a study of technical replicates of blood from four donors. Sequenced by immunoSEQ multiplex PCR; TCRdb stores in-frame clones only, minus some. The table lists about 71,000 clones, nearly 98% of them singletons. Sequencing input: T cells isolated from PBMCs. The receptors derive from a human donor in good health. The CDR3 runs from the conserved cysteine through the conserved F or W. Fields, in order: V gene, J gene, D gene, clone size, CDR3 protein, CDR3 DNA. D genes are given only for firm matches. A clone size is listed for some rows: how often the clone was seen (once, few, many), or a class if it is expanded.

TRBV6-6	TRBJ2-3	TRBD1	-	CASSYRTGLTDTQYF	TGTGCCAGCAGTTACCGGACAGGACTCACAGATACGCAGTATTTT
TRBV2	TRBJ1-5	-	-	CATGGPNQPQHF	TGTGCCACCGGGGGGCCCAATCAGCCCCAGCATTTT
TRBV27	TRBJ1-6	TRBD1	-	CASSGTGWNSPLHF	TGTGCCAGCAGCGGGACAGGGTGGAATTCACCCCTCCACTTT
TRBV6-1	TRBJ1-2	-	-	CASSEFGVYGYTF	TGTGCCAGCAGCGAATTCGGGGTTTATGGCTACACCTTC
TRBV6-5	TRBJ2-7	-	-	CASTGFSYEQYF	TGTGCCAGCACCGGGTTCTCCTACGAGCAGTACTTC
TRBV7-9	TRBJ2-5	-	-	CASSLEGGGTQYF	TGTGCCAGCAGCTTAGAAGGGGGGGGGACCCAGTACTTC
TRBV30	TRBJ1-1	-	once	CAWSVTINTEAFF	TGTGCCTGGAGTGTAACAATAAACACTGAAGCTTTCTTT
TRBV6-1	TRBJ1-4	-	once	CASRDSLNEKLFF	TGTGCCAGCAGGGACAGCTTAAATGAAAAACTGTTTTTT
TRBV11-2	TRBJ2-2	-	-	CASSLERNRGYGELFF	TGTGCCAGCAGCTTAGAGCGAAACCGGGGGTACGGGGAGCTGTTTTTT
TRBV27	TRBJ2-7	TRBD1	-	CASSPPIRQGVYEQYF	TGTGCCAGCAGCCCGCCGATTCGACAGGGGGTCTACGAGCAGTACTTC
TRBV5-4	TRBJ2-2	-	-	CASSFSGNTGELFF	TGTGCCAGCAGCTTCTCAGGGAACACCGGGGAGCTGTTTTTT
TRBV7-9	TRBJ1-2	-	-	CASSSGAYGYTF	TGTGCCAGCAGCTCAGGGGCGTATGGCTACACCTTC
TRBV10-3	TRBJ1-2	TRBD1	once	CAINRGQGNRPNYGYTF	TGTGCCATCAATCGGGGACAGGGCAACCGGCCTAACTATGGCTACACCTTC
TRBV4-1	TRBJ1-2	-	-	CASSQVSVSSYGYTF	TGCGCCAGCAGCCAAGTTTCGGTCTCATCGTATGGCTACACCTTC
TRBV5-4	TRBJ2-2	-	-	CASSLGRGTTGELFF	TGTGCCAGCAGCTTGGGCCGGGGTACCACCGGGGAGCTGTTTTTT
TRBV10-1	TRBJ2-7	-	-	CASSTGTGEQYF	TGCGCCAGCAGTACGGGAACGGGCGAGCAGTACTTC
TRBV28	TRBJ1-1	TRBD1	-	CASSFGTGGNTEAFF	TGTGCCAGCAGTTTTGGGACAGGGGGGAACACTGAAGCTTTCTTT
TRBV6-5	TRBJ1-2	TRBD1	-	CASTDRVHGYTF	TGTGCCAGCACCGACAGGGTCCATGGCTACACCTTC
TRBV9	TRBJ2-3	-	-	CASSVVPGNSRTDTQYF	TGTGCCAGCAGCGTAGTTCCCGGGAACTCCCGCACAGATACGCAGTATTTT
TRBV2	TRBJ2-7	TRBD1	-	CASTNRGRQGYEQYF	TGTGCCAGCACCAACAGGGGACGACAAGGGTACGAGCAGTACTTC
TRBV10-3	TRBJ1-1	TRBD1	few	CAISEWGQGTTEAFF	TGTGCCATCAGTGAGTGGGGACAGGGGACCACTGAAGCTTTCTTT
TRBV4-1	TRBJ1-1	-	-	CASSPGVPGTEAFF	TGCGCCAGCTCCCCTGGCGTCCCGGGCACTGAAGCTTTCTTT
TRBV5-6	TRBJ2-2	-	once	CASSQLGRGVGTGELFF	TGTGCCAGCAGCCAGCTAGGCAGGGGGGTGGGCACCGGGGAGCTGTTTTTT
TRBV7-2	TRBJ2-2	TRBD1	-	CASSPPHGRTGKKAGELFF	TGTGCCAGCAGCCCCCCCCACGGCAGGACAGGGAAGAAGGCCGGGGAGCTGTTTTTT
TRBV7-6	TRBJ2-5	TRBD2	-	CASSAMIIAGARYQETQYF	TGTGCCAGCAGCGCAATGATAATAGCGGGGGCCAGGTACCAAGAGACCCAGTACTTC
TRBV10-1	TRBJ2-7	-	-	CASSGQGDPYEQYF	TGCGCCAGCAGTGGCCAGGGCGATCCCTACGAGCAGTACTTC
TRBV10-1	TRBJ1-1	-	once	CASSESLSQAFF	TGCGCCAGCAGTGAGTCGCTATCTCAAGCTTTCTTT
TRBV28	TRBJ2-2	-	-	CASSLLQGSGELFF	TGTGCCAGCAGTTTACTTCAGGGTTCCGGGGAGCTGTTTTTT
TRBV10-3	TRBJ2-1	-	once	CAISESRENNEQFF	TGTGCCATCAGTGAGTCTCGGGAAAACAATGAGCAGTTCTTC
TRBV6-1	TRBJ1-4	-	-	CASSGYRLMKILFF	TGTGCCAGCAGTGGCTACAGGTTAATGAAAATACTGTTTTTT
TRBV18	TRBJ2-1	TRBD2	-	CASSPDLGLASHEQFF	TGTGCCAGCTCACCTGACCTAGGACTAGCAAGCCATGAGCAGTTCTTC
TRBV6-5	TRBJ2-5	TRBD2	-	CASSYSSGGEETQYF	TGTGCCAGCAGTTACTCTTCGGGAGGGGAAGAGACCCAGTACTTC
TRBV2	TRBJ1-1	-	-	CASTSRQHMNTEAFF	TGTGCCAGCACCTCCAGACAGCATATGAACACTGAAGCTTTCTTT
TRBV7-9	TRBJ1-2	-	-	CASSLTDPYGYTF	TGTGCCAGCAGCTTGACAGACCCCTATGGCTACACCTTC
TRBV19	TRBJ2-6	-	-	CASSHQGSGANVLTF	TGTGCCAGTAGTCATCAGGGGTCTGGGGCCAACGTCCTGACTTTC
TRBV27	TRBJ2-7	TRBD2	-	CASSLSLAGVYEQYF	TGTGCCAGCAGTTTATCACTAGCGGGGGTCTACGAGCAGTACTTC
TRBV5-1	TRBJ2-7	TRBD2	-	CASSSGRAYEQYF	TGCGCCAGCAGTAGTGGGAGGGCCTACGAGCAGTACTTC
TRBV4-1	TRBJ1-2	TRBD1	-	CASSQARDRGNGYTF	TGCGCCAGCAGCCAAGCCCGGGACAGGGGAAACGGCTACACCTTC
TRBV7-8	TRBJ2-3	-	-	CASSTTYTDTQYF	TGTGCCAGCAGCACTACTTACACAGATACGCAGTATTTT
TRBV7-9	TRBJ1-1	-	-	CASSPTGSYRATEAFF	TGTGCCAGCAGTCCGACTGGTTCGTACAGGGCCACTGAAGCTTTCTTT
TRBV5-1	TRBJ2-5	-	once	CASSLIPGTQYF	TGCGCCAGCAGCTTGATCCCCGGGACCCAGTACTTC
TRBV7-7	TRBJ2-2	-	-	CASSATGTANTGELFF	TGTGCCAGCAGCGCAACAGGAACCGCGAACACCGGGGAGCTGTTTTTT
TRBV5-1	TRBJ1-2	-	-	CASSDQGGAYGYTF	TGCGCCAGCAGTGACCAGGGAGGGGCCTATGGCTACACCTTC
TRBV28	TRBJ2-5	-	-	CASSLSGTTQETQYF	TGTGCCAGCAGTTTGTCCGGGACAACGCAAGAGACCCAGTACTTC
TRBV28	TRBJ2-5	TRBD2	-	CASSFLAGEHETQYF	TGTGCCAGCAGTTTTTTAGCGGGGGAGCATGAGACCCAGTACTTC
TRBV2	TRBJ2-1	TRBD2	-	CASSGLAGYNEQFF	TGTGCCAGCAGCGGACTAGCGGGCTACAATGAGCAGTTCTTC
TRBV11-3	TRBJ1-2	TRBD1	-	CASSFGQGHGYTF	TGTGCCAGCAGCTTCGGACAGGGCCATGGCTACACCTTC
TRBV2	TRBJ2-5	-	-	CASKTEETQYF	TGTGCCAGCAAGACAGAAGAGACCCAGTACTTC
TRBV6-1	TRBJ1-2	-	-	CASSERQLYGYTF	TGTGCCAGCAGTGAAAGACAGCTCTATGGCTACACCTTC
TRBV29-1	TRBJ2-1	TRBD2	-	CSVVASGTYNEQFF	TGCAGCGTTGTGGCTAGCGGGACTTACAATGAGCAGTTCTTC
TRBV7-2	TRBJ2-1	TRBD2	-	CASNRAGGYNEQFF	TGTGCCAGCAACCGAGCGGGGGGATACAATGAGCAGTTCTTC
TRBV5-1	TRBJ1-1	TRBD1	once	CASSLVGQVNTEAFF	TGCGCCAGCAGCTTGGTCGGACAGGTGAACACTGAAGCTTTCTTT
TRBV5-1	TRBJ1-2	-	-	CASSLAGYGYTF	TGCGCCAGCAGCTTGGCAGGATATGGCTACACCTTC